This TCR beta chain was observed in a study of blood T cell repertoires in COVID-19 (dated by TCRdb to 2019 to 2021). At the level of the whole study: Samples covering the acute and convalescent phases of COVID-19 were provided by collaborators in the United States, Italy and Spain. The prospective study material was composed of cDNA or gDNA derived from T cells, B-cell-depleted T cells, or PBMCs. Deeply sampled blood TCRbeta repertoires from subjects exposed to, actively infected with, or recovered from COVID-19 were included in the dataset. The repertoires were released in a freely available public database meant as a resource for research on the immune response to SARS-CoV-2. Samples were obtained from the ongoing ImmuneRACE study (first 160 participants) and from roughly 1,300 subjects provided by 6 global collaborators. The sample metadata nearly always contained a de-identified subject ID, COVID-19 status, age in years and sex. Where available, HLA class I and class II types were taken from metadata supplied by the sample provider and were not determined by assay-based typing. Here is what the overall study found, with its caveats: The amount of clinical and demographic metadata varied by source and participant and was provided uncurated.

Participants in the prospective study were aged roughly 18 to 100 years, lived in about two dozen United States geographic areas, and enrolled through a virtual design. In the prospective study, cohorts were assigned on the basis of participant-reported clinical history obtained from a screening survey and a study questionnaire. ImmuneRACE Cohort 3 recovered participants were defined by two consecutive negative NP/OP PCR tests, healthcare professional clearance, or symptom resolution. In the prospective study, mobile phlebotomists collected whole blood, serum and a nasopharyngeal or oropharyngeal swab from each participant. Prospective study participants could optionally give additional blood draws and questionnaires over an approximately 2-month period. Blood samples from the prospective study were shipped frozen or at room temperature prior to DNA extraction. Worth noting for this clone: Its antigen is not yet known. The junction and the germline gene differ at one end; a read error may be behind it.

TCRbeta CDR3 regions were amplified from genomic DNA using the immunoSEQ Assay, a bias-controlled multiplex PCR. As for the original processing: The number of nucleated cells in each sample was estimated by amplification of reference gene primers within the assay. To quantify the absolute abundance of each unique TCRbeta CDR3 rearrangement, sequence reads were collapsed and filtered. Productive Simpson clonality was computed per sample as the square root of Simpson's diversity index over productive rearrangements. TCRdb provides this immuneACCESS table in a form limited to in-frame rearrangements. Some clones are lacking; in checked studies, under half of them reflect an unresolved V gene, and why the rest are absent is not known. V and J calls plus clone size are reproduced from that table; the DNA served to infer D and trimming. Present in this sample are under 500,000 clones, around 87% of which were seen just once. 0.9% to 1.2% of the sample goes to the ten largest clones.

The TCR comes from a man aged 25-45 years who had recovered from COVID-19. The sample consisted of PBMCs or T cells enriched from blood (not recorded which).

The DNA is as follows: TGTGCCAGCAGCCCTCATGGGGTCGGGACAGGGGGCGCGGGAGGCTTC. Translated, this gives CASSPHGVGTGGAGGF. Recombination joined TRBV7-9 with TRBJ1-2, and 12 junctional nucleotides match TRBD1. The germline V gene (reference sequence) supplies CDR1 SEHNR and CDR2 FQNEAQ. The CDR3 holds 16 amino acids from the cysteine to the phenylalanine. Here the CDR3 DNA is all that survives: 48 bases in frame from base 1.